The 26 T cell receptor beta chains reported below all come from one sample, sequenced in a study of shared clonotypes between healthy human individuals. Using immunoSEQ multiplex PCR, the repertoire was profiled, and TCRdb retains in-frame clones only, with some absent. Of roughly 300,000 clones listed, over 75% are singletons. Specimen: memory CD8+ T cells sorted from blood. Subset reported: CD45RO+ cells pooled with CCR7-negative TemRA cells. These receptors were collected from a man between 18 and 29 years old in good health.

V is TRBV6-5 and J is TRBJ1-2, with a possible D match to TRBD1 (5 bases). The V gene lost 2 bases and the J gene lost 4 bases, with 14 bases spanning the gap. Germline-derived CDR1 and CDR2 are MNHEY and SVGAGI. The CDR3 loop spans 15 amino acids. The CDR3 spells CASSYRGDPLYGYTF. As DNA, the CDR3 is TGTGCCAGCAGTTACCGGGGGGACCCCCTCTATGGCTACACCTTC.

The V and J genes are TRBV11-2 and TRBJ2-7; 7 bases line up with TRBD1. The trim removed 6 bases at V and 6 bases at J, leaving 14 bases unmatched. Germline assignment: CDR1 SGHAT and CDR2 FQNNGV. The CDR3 runs to 15 residues. CDR3 protein: CASRPSRDRPREQYF. CDR3 in DNA: TGTGCCAGCAGGCCATCCAGGGACAGACCACGCGAGCAGTACTTC.

This rearrangement joins TRBV5-6 to TRBJ1-1; D is possibly TRBD1 (5 bases). The CDR3 is made up of 13 amino acids. V was cut by 3 bases and J by 7 bases, with 13 bases left in between. Germline V gives CDR1 SGHDT, CDR2 YYEEEE. The CDR3 region is CASSWGLGGEAFF. Written as DNA, the CDR3 is TGTGCCAGCAGCTGGGGATTGGGGGGTGAAGCTTTCTTT.

In DNA form, the CDR3 reads TGTGCCAGCAGTCCGTCCCGGGGTGAGCCCTACGAGCAGTACTTC. Its protein product is CASSPSRGEPYEQYF. V and J are TRBV6-1 and TRBJ2-7; possibly TRBD2 for D (5 bases). The CDR3 has 15 amino acids. Per germline, CDR1 MNHNS and CDR2 SASEGT. Trimming removed 5 bases from V and 2 bases from J, with 16 bases in between.

This sequence joins TRBV19 and TRBJ2-7; 7 bases line up with TRBD1. The ends lost 0 bases at V and 2 bases at J; junction bases unmatched: 7. CDR3 size: 16 residues. Germline values: CDR1 LNHDA, CDR2 SQIVND (reference sequence). DNA for the CDR3: TGTGCCAGTAGTATAGATCAGGGGGACGGGACCTACGAGCAGTACTTC. It is translated as CASSIDQGDGTYEQYF.

J is TRBJ2-7 and V is TRBV4-1, with D uncertain. V lost 2 bases, J lost 0 bases, and 11 bases lay in between. This CDR3 region has 15 residues. CDR1 is MGHRA, CDR2 YSYEKL, per germline. The CDR3 here is CASSQSQVPSYEQYF. CDR3 DNA: TGCGCCAGCAGCCAAAGCCAAGTCCCCTCCTACGAGCAGTACTTC.

The chain employs TRBV5-6 and TRBJ2-7; possible D gene TRBD1, 6 bases. This CDR3 region has 16 residues. Germline V CDR1 and CDR2: SGHDT, YYEEEE. V gave up 0 bases and J gave up 3 bases, with 16 bases separating them. The DNA of the CDR3 is TGTGCCAGCAGCTTGGGTAGCAGGGGACATTACTACGAGCAGTACTTC. This gives the protein CASSLGSRGHYYEQYF.

The rearrangement links TRBV9 to TRBJ2-1; tentatively, D is TRBD2 (7 bases). Trimming left V 4 bases short and J 0 bases short, with 17 bases between. Germline-derived CDR1 and CDR2 are SGDLS and YYNGEE. The CDR3 is 17 amino acids. CDR3: CASSPPGGRSSYNEQFF. The CDR3 DNA reads TGTGCCAGCAGCCCTCCGGGGGGCAGAAGCTCCTACAATGAGCAGTTCTTC.

This chain joins TRBV5-1 and TRBJ1-1; D is perhaps TRBD1 (5 bases). Germline loops: CDR1 SGHRS, CDR2 YFSETQ. The CDR3 spans 15 residues. V was cut by 4 bases and J by 4 bases, with 17 bases left in between. CDR3 sequence: CASSPWAGSATEAFF. CDR3 coding DNA: TGCGCCAGCAGCCCATGGGCAGGGTCGGCCACTGAAGCTTTCTTT.

The V gene is TRBV5-1, the J gene TRBJ1-6; D possibly corresponds to TRBD1 (6 bases). The CDR3 is made up of 14 amino acids. V was trimmed by 1 base and J by 10 bases, leaving 12 bases between them. CDR1 is SGHRS and CDR2 is YFSETQ in the germline V gene. The CDR3 region has the DNA TGCGCCAGCAGCTTGCCGGGACATAGGTCACCCCTCCACTTT. Translated, it gives CASSLPGHRSPLHF.

V usage is TRBV2 and J usage is TRBJ2-3, with unresolved D. Germline loops: CDR1 SNHLY, CDR2 FYNNEI. This CDR3 is 16 amino acids long. V lost 0 bases and J 0 bases, leaving 10 bases between the germline ends. Here the CDR3 DNA reads TGTGCCAGCAGTGAAGCGCTAGAACTGAGCACAGATACGCAGTATTTT. Protein product: CASSEALELSTDTQYF. Full variable domain (outside the CDR3, taken from reference TRBV2 and TRBJ2-3): EPEVTQTPSHQVTQMGQEVILRCVPISNHLYFYWYRQILGQKVEFLVSFYNNEISEKSEIFDDQFSVERPDGSNFTLKIRSTKLEDSAMYFCASSEALELSTDTQYFGPGTRLTVL.

In DNA form, the CDR3 reads TGTGCCAGCAGCTTAATGACGGGCAGCTACAATGAGCAGTTCTTC. Amino acids: CASSLMTGSYNEQFF. The gene calls are TRBV7-2 and TRBJ2-1; D is ambiguous. The CDR3 has 15 amino acids. Between the trimmed V and J ends, which lost 2 bases and 3 bases, there was a span of 11 bases. Germline CDR1 is SGHTA and CDR2 is FQGNSA.

The chain combines TRBV4-1 with TRBJ2-5; D uncertain. CDR3 length: 13 residues. Germline-derived CDR1 and CDR2 are MGHRA and YSYEKL. V was clipped by 2 bases and J by 2 bases, with 6 bases between them. CDR3 protein: CASSQRAQETQYF. In nucleotides, the CDR3 is TGCGCCAGCAGCCAAAGAGCTCAAGAGACCCAGTACTTC.

The rearrangement joins TRBV30 to TRBJ1-2, with D perhaps matching TRBD1 (5 bases). The CDR3 sequence is 15 residues long. Looked up from germline, CDR1 is GTSNPN and CDR2 is SVGIG (reference sequence). The V gene lost 2 bases and the J gene lost 8 bases, with 21 bases spanning the gap. CDR3 residues: CAWSPPVGALNGYTF. The CDR3 DNA sequence: TGTGCCTGGAGTCCCCCAGTTGGGGCCCTGAACGGCTACACCTTC. The full variable domain, its missing parts supplied by reference TRBV30 and TRBJ1-2, is SQTIHQWPATLVQPVGSPLSLECTVEGTSNPNLYWYRQAAGRGLQLLFYSVGIGQISSEVPQNLSASRPQDRQFILSSKKLLLSDSGFYLCAWSPPVGALNGYTFGSGTRLTVV.

The chain joins TRBV5-1 to TRBJ1-3; TRBD1 might be the D (6 bases). The CDR3 contains 15 residues. The V gene's germline CDR1 is SGHRS and CDR2 YFSETQ. V lost 4 bases and J lost 4, with 15 bases in between. The CDR3: CASSPTGGTGNTIYF. The CDR3 DNA is TGCGCCAGCAGCCCAACCGGGGGCACGGGAAACACCATATATTTT. The full variable domain, rest sourced from reference TRBV5-1 and TRBJ1-3, is KAGVTQTPRYLIKTRGQQVTLSCSPISGHRSVSWYQQTPGQGLQFLFEYFSETQRNKGNFPGRFSGRQFSNSRSEMNVSTLELGDSALYLCASSPTGGTGNTIYFGEGSWLTVV.

The gene calls are TRBV4-1 and TRBJ1-5; D gene ambiguous. The CDR3 covers 18 residues. Germline V CDR1 and CDR2: MGHRA, YSYEKL. Trimming left V 1 base short and J 4 bases short, with 20 bases between. The CDR3 nucleotides read TGCGCCAGCAGCCAAGTTGGAGTAGGGTTCCCCACTAATCAGCCCCAGCATTTT. Its translation is CASSQVGVGFPTNQPQHF.

The chain links TRBV7-9 to TRBJ2-7; 7 nucleotides line up with TRBD2. Germline V CDR1 and CDR2: SEHNR, FQNEAQ (reference sequence). CDR3 length: 14 amino acids. Trimming took 4 bases from V and 2 from J; bases not matched to a gene: 5. CDR3 sequence reads: CASSSRDYPYEQYF. CDR3 DNA: TGTGCCAGCAGCTCCCGGGACTACCCCTACGAGCAGTACTTC.

This chain links TRBV11-3 with TRBJ2-3; D may be TRBD1 (5 bases). This CDR3 spans 15 amino acids. Trimming left V 3 bases short and J 7 bases short, with 17 bases between. Germline loops: CDR1 SGHNT, CDR2 YENEEA. The CDR3 loop reads CASSLGPSTQYTQYF. CDR3 nucleotide sequence: TGTGCCAGCAGCTTGGGGCCCTCCACACAATATACGCAGTATTTT.

This clone occurred once. The same CDR3 also results from other DNA sequences found in this sample. The rearrangement joins TRBV11-2 to TRBJ2-7; D perhaps matches TRBD2 (6 bases). The CDR3 contains 12 residues. V was pared by 3 bases and J by 3 bases, with 6 bases between. Germline V gene data show CDR1 as SGHAT and CDR2 as FQNNGV. CDR3 nucleotides: TGTGCCAGCAGCTTCGGGAGCTACGAGCAGTACTTC. It yields the protein CASSFGSYEQYF.

V gene TRBV5-6 combines with J gene TRBJ2-7; no definite D call. CDR3 length: 14 amino acids. Trimming stripped 1 base from V and 7 bases from J, with 15 bases between. Germline assignment: CDR1 SGHDT and CDR2 YYEEEE. The CDR3 protein is CASSLWGSGEEQYF. The CDR3, as DNA: TGTGCCAGCAGCTTGTGGGGAAGTGGAGAGGAGCAGTACTTC.

This clone was observed a handful of times. The rearrangement links TRBV7-9 to TRBJ2-3, with TRBD1 as a possible D gene (7 bases). The ends were cut back, 5 bases at V and 5 bases at J, with 11 bases in the middle. The CDR3 spans 13 residues. The germline gives CDR1 SEHNR, CDR2 FQNEAQ (reference sequence). DNA for the CDR3: TGTGCCAGCAGCCCCCAGGGGGGAGATACGCAGTATTTT. Protein: CASSPQGGDTQYF.

Only one count was recorded for this clone. Other DNA sequences in the sample encode the same CDR3. V usage is TRBV9 and J usage is TRBJ2-7, with a tentative D call TRBD2 (6 bases). Germline CDR1 reads SGDLS; CDR2 reads YYNGEE. This CDR3 region has 14 residues. The ends were cut back, 0 bases at V and 0 bases at J, with 7 bases in the middle. In DNA form, the CDR3 reads TGTGCCAGCAGCGTAGGCGGGGACTCCTACGAGCAGTACTTC. It encodes CASSVGGDSYEQYF. The entire variable domain, with the rest obtained from reference TRBV9 and TRBJ2-7, is as follows: DSGVTQTPKHLITATGQRVTLRCSPRSGDLSVYWYQQSLDQGLQFLIQYYNGEERAKGNILERFSAQQFPDLHSELNLSSLELGDSALYFCASSVGGDSYEQYFGPGTRLTVT.

The CDR3 bases are TGCGCCAGCAGTGAGTCAACCGAGGGTTACACTGAAGCTTTCTTT. Protein sequence: CASSESTEGYTEAFF. The chain combines TRBV10-1 with TRBJ1-1; D remains ambiguous. The CDR3 length is 15 residues. The V gene lost 0 bases and the J gene lost 3 bases, with 11 bases spanning the gap. Per the germline V gene, CDR1 is WNHNN and CDR2 is SYGVQD (reference sequence).

The chain uses TRBV4-1 and TRBJ1-5; D is perhaps TRBD1 (5 bases). CDR3 length equals 15 residues. Trimming stripped 4 bases from V and 0 bases from J, with 10 bases between. Germline V lookup: CDR1 MGHRA, CDR2 YSYEKL. The DNA for the CDR3 is TGCGCCAGCAGCCCTAAGGACAATAGCAATCAGCCCCAGCATTTT. The encoded protein is CASSPKDNSNQPQHF.

This chain links TRBV27 with TRBJ1-3, with TRBD1 matching over 7 bases. The V segment lost 4 bases and the J segment 2 bases; nucleotides outside the gene matches: 8. Germline values: CDR1 MNHEY, CDR2 SMNVEV (reference sequence). The CDR3 covers 16 residues. The CDR3 sequence is CASSSFDREAGNTIYF. CDR3 DNA: TGTGCCAGCAGTTCCTTCGACAGGGAAGCTGGAAACACCATATATTTT.

The chain combines TRBV4-1 with TRBJ1-1, with D unresolved. CDR1 is MGHRA and CDR2 is YSYEKL in the germline V gene. The CDR3 contains 15 residues. Trimming shortened V by 1 base and J by 4 bases, and 13 bases separated the two germline ends. The CDR3 spells CASSQVSTPSTEAFF. The DNA of the CDR3 is TGCGCCAGCAGCCAAGTATCCACCCCAAGCACTGAAGCTTTCTTT.